These 29 T cell receptor beta chains were all obtained from the same sample, sequenced in a study of blood T cells in healthy people across ages. A second PCR of roughly 7 to 11 cycles used a sample-barcoded 5' primer and a J-beta primer mix. TCRdb re-analysed the 5' RACE reads in MiXCR, keeping a single row per CDR3 protein. The repertoire holds about 780,000 distinct CDR3 sequences, with around 62% as singletons. The specimen sequenced was blood. The receptors originated from a man aged 30 to 45 in good health.

The chain employs TRBV7-9 and TRBJ2-5, with 9 bases lining up with TRBD1. The J call is in doubt because the DNA end fits TRBJ2-7 better. The CDR3 is made up of 15 amino acids. Per germline, CDR1 SEHNR and CDR2 FQNEAQ (reference sequence). The CDR3 nucleotides are TGTGCCAGCAGCCCGAGGACAGGGGCCTCCTACGAGCAGTACTTC. Amino acids: CASSPRTGASYEQYF.

The J gene is TRBJ1-2, the V gene TRBV5-1; D not resolved. The CDR3 runs 13 residues. Germline CDR1 is SGHRS and CDR2 is YFSETQ. V was clipped by 1 base and J by 8 bases, with 12 bases between them. Here the CDR3 DNA reads TGCGCCAGCAGCTTGTACGGAGATGGGGGCTACACCTTC. Its protein is CASSLYGDGGYTF. Variable domain in full (rest from reference TRBV5-1 and TRBJ1-2): KAGVTQTPRYLIKTRGQQVTLSCSPISGHRSVSWYQQTPGQGLQFLFEYFSETQRNKGNFPGRFSGRQFSNSRSEMNVSTLELGDSALYLCASSLYGDGGYTFGSGTRLTVV.

This chain connects TRBV11-3 to TRBJ2-2, with D unclear. Trimming removed 1 base from V and 1 base from J, with 10 bases in between. The CDR3 is 16 residues long. The germline V gene has CDR1 SGHNT and CDR2 YENEEA. In DNA form, the CDR3 reads TGTGCCAGCAGCTTAGGGGGTAGTCGGAACACCGGGGAGCTGTTTTTT. This gives the protein CASSLGGSRNTGELFF. The variable domain in full, completed from reference TRBV11-3 and TRBJ2-2, reads EAGVVQSPRYKIIEKKQPVAFWCNPISGHNTLYWYLQNLGQGPELLIRYENEEAVDDSQLPKDRFSAERLKGVDSTLKIQPAELGDSAVYLCASSLGGSRNTGELFFGEGSRLTVL.

In its sample, this clonotype was seen once. The chain carries TRBV6-2 or TRBV6-3 and TRBJ1-6, with a possible D match to TRBD1 (5 bases). The germline V gene encodes CDR1 MNHEY and CDR2 SVGEGT. This CDR3 has 13 amino acids. Trimming removed 7 bases from V and 7 bases from J, with 11 bases in between. This CDR3 reads CASIGARNSPLHF. CDR3 nucleotide sequence: TGTGCCAGCATAGGGGCTCGGAATTCACCCCTCCACTTT.

The genes are TRBV29-1 and TRBJ2-7, with a possible D match to TRBD2 (6 bases). Germline loops: CDR1 SQVTM, CDR2 ANQGSEA. With 1 base removed from V and 3 bases from J, the gap between germline ends came to 19 bases. CDR3 length equals 16 residues. The CDR3 coding sequence is TGCAGCGTTGAAGGTCTTCGCGGGACCGAGGTCTACGAGCAGTACTTC. This codes for CSVEGLRGTEVYEQYF.

This chain uses TRBV4-3 with TRBJ2-1, with 11 bases fitting TRBD1. This CDR3 has 16 amino acids. Trimming removed 4 bases from V and 7 bases from J; junction bases left unmatched: 9. Germline lookup yields CDR1 LGHNA and CDR2 YSLEER. This CDR3 reads CASSRMNGQGANEQFF. The CDR3 DNA is TGCGCCAGCAGCCGGATGAACGGACAGGGGGCAAATGAGCAGTTCTTC.

This clonotype was detected a few times. The CDR3 here is CASSLEMGEQFF. The CDR3 bases are TGTGCCAGCAGCTTAGAGATGGGCGAGCAGTTCTTC. V is TRBV11-3 and J is TRBJ2-1, with D unclear. The CDR3 sequence is 12 residues long. V lost 0 bases and J 10 bases, leaving 7 bases between the germline ends. Germline V gene data show CDR1 as SGHNT and CDR2 as YENEEA.

This clonotype was detected a few times. This rearrangement joins TRBV7-7 to TRBJ2-7, with a tentative D call TRBD2 (5 bases). There are 15 residues in the CDR3. With 0 bases removed from V and 0 bases from J, the gap between germline ends came to 9 bases. Germline CDR1 SSHAT, CDR2 FNYEAQ (reference sequence). The chain's CDR3 is CASSLAIGGSYEQYF. DNA for the CDR3: TGTGCCAGCAGCTTAGCGATTGGAGGCTCCTACGAGCAGTACTTC.

The gene calls are TRBV28 and TRBJ1-3, with 8 nucleotides matching TRBD1. Per the germline V gene, CDR1 is MDHEN and CDR2 is SYDVKM. V lost 6 bases and J lost 11; bases outside the gene matches: 3. This CDR3 region has 11 residues. DNA of the CDR3: TGTGCCAGCAGCCCGACAGGGGCCATATATTTT. Protein: CASSPTGAIYF.

The chain uses TRBV7-6 and TRBJ2-1; D gene uncertain. The CDR3 is made up of 14 amino acids. V lost 7 bases and J lost 8, with 18 bases in between. Germline CDR1 reads SGHVS; CDR2 reads FNYEAQ. CDR3 sequence reads: CASNGLDRVDEQFF. Here the CDR3 DNA reads TGTGCCAGCAACGGTCTCGACCGGGTGGATGAGCAGTTCTTC.

The chain carries TRBV5-1 and TRBJ2-1; D perhaps matches TRBD2 (5 bases). CDR3 length: 13 residues. Germline CDR1 SGHRS, CDR2 YFSETQ. V shed 1 base and J shed 5 bases, with 7 bases lying between them. CDR3 bases: TGCGCCAGCAGCTTGACAGCGGACAATGAGCAGTTCTTC. The encoded protein is CASSLTADNEQFF. Full variable domain (outside the CDR3, taken from reference TRBV5-1 and TRBJ2-1): KAGVTQTPRYLIKTRGQQVTLSCSPISGHRSVSWYQQTPGQGLQFLFEYFSETQRNKGNFPGRFSGRQFSNSRSEMNVSTLELGDSALYLCASSLTADNEQFFGPGTRLTVL.

The V and J genes are TRBV29-1 and TRBJ2-7, with 9 bases that match TRBD1. Germline CDR1 is SQVTM and CDR2 is ANQGSEA. J gave up 5 bases and V 7 bases, and 12 bases lay outside the gene matches. The CDR3 runs 14 residues. The CDR3 sequence: CSAGVQGAHHEQYF. CDR3 DNA: TGCAGCGCCGGGGTACAGGGGGCCCACCACGAGCAGTACTTC.

The chain has TRBV4-2 and TRBJ2-7; TRBD2 agrees at 13 bases. The CDR3 consists of 18 residues. Germline values: CDR1 LGHNA, CDR2 YNFKEQ. Trimming removed 0 bases from V and 0 bases from J; junction bases left unmatched: 5. DNA of the CDR3: TGTGCCAGCAGCCAAGAAAGACTAGCGGGGGGAAACTCCTACGAGCAGTACTTC. This encodes CASSQERLAGGNSYEQYF.

This chain links TRBV20-1 with TRBJ1-4; D is possibly TRBD1 (5 bases). The CDR3 consists of 12 residues. From germline, CDR1 is DFQATT and CDR2 SNEGSKA (reference sequence). V was shortened by 6 bases and J by 8 bases, with 13 bases between the two germline ends. The CDR3 DNA reads as TGCAGTGCGGGACCCGTACAAGAAAAACTGTTTTTT. It specifies CSAGPVQEKLFF.

This clonotype was seen only a few times. V and J are TRBV4-3 and TRBJ2-1; 8 nucleotides match TRBD2. V trimming: 1 base; J trimming: 6 bases; junction bases outside the gene matches: 2. This CDR3 is built from 14 residues. Germline lookup yields CDR1 LGHNA and CDR2 YSLEER. The CDR3 DNA reads as TGCGCCAGCAGCCAAGCGGGGGGGAGCAATGAGCAGTTCTTC. It specifies CASSQAGGSNEQFF.

The chain uses TRBV7-3 and TRBJ2-1, with 8 positions matching TRBD1. The trim removed 1 base at V and 7 bases at J, leaving 12 bases unmatched. CDR3 length equals 17 residues. The germline V gene has CDR1 SGHTA and CDR2 FQGTGA. CDR3: CASSLRGTGGHQNEQFF. In DNA, the CDR3 is TGTGCCAGCAGCTTAAGGGGGACAGGTGGCCATCAGAATGAGCAGTTCTTC.

DNA of the CDR3: TGTGCCAGCAGCTTAGAAGGTCACCCGGGAGCTTTCTTT. It is translated as CASSLEGHPGAFF. The chain employs TRBV7-9 and TRBJ1-1; no clear D. The CDR3 is made up of 13 amino acids. Per germline, CDR1 SEHNR and CDR2 FQNEAQ (reference sequence). Trimming left V 1 base short and J 10 bases short, with 13 bases between.

The V gene is TRBV18, the J gene TRBJ2-1; 10 nucleotides align to TRBD1. The CDR3 consists of 17 residues. Germline V gene sequence: CDR1 KGHSH, CDR2 LQKENI. V dropped 2 bases and J dropped 6; count of bases not matched to a gene: 10. For the CDR3, the DNA is TGTGCCAGCTCACCAGAAGGGAGGACAGGGGGTAGCAATGAGCAGTTCTTC. Protein: CASSPEGRTGGSNEQFF.

J is TRBJ1-1 and V is TRBV7-9; D might be TRBD1 (6 bases). The CDR3 runs 15 residues. Germline V gene sequence: CDR1 SEHNR, CDR2 FQNEAQ (reference sequence). Trimming removed 5 bases at V and 7 bases at J, with 20 bases between. The CDR3 nucleotides read TGTGCCAGCAGCGCGGACGGGGGGGCCGGTATTGAAGCTTTCTTT. As protein: CASSADGGAGIEAFF. Using reference TRBV7-9 and TRBJ1-1 for the parts outside the CDR3, the full variable domain is DTGVSQNPRHKITKRGQNVTFRCDPISEHNRLYWYRQTLGQGPEFLTYFQNEAQLEKSRLLSDRFSAERPKGSFSTLEIQRTEQGDSAMYLCASSADGGAGIEAFFGQGTRLTVV.

The gene calls are TRBV5-1 and TRBJ2-4; D is uncertain. Germline CDR1 is SGHRS and CDR2 is YFSETQ. Trimming took 4 bases from V and 1 from J, leaving 15 bases between them. The length of the CDR3 is 16 residues. The DNA of the CDR3 is TGCGCCAGCAGCCTCCGAGCTAGACCGGCCAAAAACATTCAGTACTTC. This sequence encodes CASSLRARPAKNIQYF.

This clonotype turned up a few times. This CDR3 reads CSVWTGGDYEQYF. CDR3 coding DNA: TGCAGCGTGTGGACAGGTGGGGACTACGAGCAGTACTTC. The chain has TRBV29-1 and TRBJ2-7, with 7 bases fitting TRBD1. J was trimmed by 3 bases and V by 6 bases; bases with no gene match: 8. CDR1 SQVTM and CDR2 ANQGSEA come from the germline V gene. The CDR3 is 13 amino acids.

The chain is built from TRBV4-3 and TRBJ2-1, with 7 bases matching TRBD2. CDR3 length: 14 amino acids. V lost 0 bases, J lost 12 bases, and 8 bases stayed unmatched. Germline assignment: CDR1 LGHNA and CDR2 YSLEER. CDR3 DNA sequence: TGCGCCAGCAGCCAAGATTTCAGCGGGATGTGGCAGTTCTTC. This codes for CASSQDFSGMWQFF.

V is TRBV4-2 and J is TRBJ2-4, with D perhaps TRBD1 or TRBD2 (6 bases each). The CDR3 is 14 residues long. V gave up 0 bases and J gave up 7 bases, with 10 bases separating them. CDR1 and CDR2 from the germline V gene are LGHNA and YNFKEQ. This CDR3 is CASSQDPGANIQYF. CDR3 coding DNA: TGTGCCAGCAGCCAAGATCCGGGGGCCAACATTCAGTACTTC.

The chain employs TRBV15 and TRBJ2-7, with a tentative D call TRBD2 (5 bases). The CDR3 spans 16 residues. The germline V and J ends were trimmed by 0 bases and 1 base, with 13 bases remaining between them. From germline, CDR1 is LNHNV and CDR2 YYDKDF (reference sequence). Written as DNA, the CDR3 is TGTGCCACCAGCAGAGATCGACCGGGGATATCCTACGAGCAGTACTTC. Protein product: CATSRDRPGISYEQYF.

CDR3 sequence (DNA): TGCAGTGCAACGTGGGCGGGGGGGATAGATACGCAGTATTTT. This encodes CSATWAGGIDTQYF. The chain carries TRBV20-1 and TRBJ2-3, with 9 bases lining up with TRBD2. CDR1 and CDR2 from the germline V gene are DFQATT and SNEGSKA (reference sequence). The CDR3 contains 14 residues. The junction had 9 bases not matched to a gene; V was cut back by 6 bases and J by 5 bases.

This chain joins TRBV27 and TRBJ2-1; 7 nucleotides match TRBD2. The CDR3 is 14 residues long. Unmatched junction bases numbered 5, after V lost 5 bases and J lost 4 bases. Germline loops: CDR1 MNHEY, CDR2 SMNVEV (reference sequence). This CDR3 is CASSPGLEYNEQFF. The CDR3, as DNA: TGTGCCAGCAGTCCCGGACTAGAATACAATGAGCAGTTCTTC.

The CDR3 protein is CASSQPRTGHNSPLHF. The CDR3 DNA follows: TGTGCCAGCAGCCAACCTCGGACAGGGCATAATTCACCCCTCCACTTT. This chain joins TRBV3-1 and TRBJ1-6, with 8 nucleotides matching TRBD1. Per germline, CDR1 LGHDT and CDR2 YNNKEL (reference sequence). Trimming at V came to 2 bases and at J to 5 bases, leaving 5 bases not matched to a gene. This CDR3 contains 16 residues.

A single count supports this clonotype. The V call is TRBV9, the J call TRBJ1-2; D not certain. Trimming left V 0 bases short and J 8 bases short, with 11 bases between. The germline V gene has CDR1 SGDLS and CDR2 YYNGEE. The CDR3 covers 13 residues. CDR3 loop: CASSVVIGAGYTF. The CDR3 region has the DNA TGTGCCAGCAGCGTAGTGATAGGAGCAGGCTACACCTTC.

This chain connects TRBV6-5 to TRBJ2-4; 11 bases line up with TRBD2. The J call may be wrong; the DNA end is better matched by TRBJ2-7. Germline V gene data show CDR1 as MNHEY and CDR2 as SVGAGI. This CDR3 comprises 16 residues. The chain's CDR3 is CASSYLGLAENYEQYF. CDR3 nucleotides: TGTGCCAGCAGTTACTTGGGACTAGCGGAAAACTACGAGCAGTACTTC.